A selection of T cell receptor beta chains follows, all from one sample in a study of blood T cell repertoires in COVID-19. Only in-frame clones appear in the TCRdb table, and some are missing; sequencing was by immunoSEQ multiplex PCR. There are 400,000 or so clones in the sample; approximately 91% occur only once, and 1.5% to 1.8% lies in the top ten. Sequencing used peripheral blood. The receptor set was obtained from a woman in her 40s with COVID-19, enrolled during active disease. Both conserved end residues are part of each CDR3. A D gene is named only where the DNA matches it firmly. Where a row states a size, it is once, few, many or the class of an expanded clone; other rows omit it.

clone size	J gene	D gene	CDR3 length	V gene	CDR3 DNA	CDR3 protein
NA	TRBJ1-4	TRBD1	15	TRBV9	TGTGCCAGCAGCGGTGGTCAAGGGGGCGATGAAAAACTGTTTTTT	CASSGGQGGDEKLFF
few	TRBJ2-7	TRBD1	15	TRBV7-2	TGTGCCAGCACCCTTAACGGACAGGGAGGTGACGAGCAGTACTTC	CASTLNGQGGDEQYF
NA	TRBJ2-7	NA	11	TRBV29-1	TGCAGCGTTGGGGGCCCATACGAGCAGTACTTC	CSVGGPYEQYF
once	TRBJ1-2	TRBD1	15	TRBV7-9	TGTGCCAGCAGCATCCGGGGACAGGCAATCAGAGGCTACACCTTC	CASSIRGQAIRGYTF
NA	TRBJ2-2	TRBD2	15	TRBV7-8	TGTGCCAGCAGCTTCAGCGGGGGCCTGGGCGGGGAGCTGTTTTTT	CASSFSGGLGGELFF
NA	TRBJ2-7	TRBD1	16	TRBV4-3	TGCGCCAGCAGCCAAGATCTGGGGACAGGAGACTACGAGCAGTACTTC	CASSQDLGTGDYEQYF
NA	TRBJ1-1	TRBD1	17	TRBV19	TGTGCCAGTACCCTGGGACAGGGGGCCTCACCGAACACTGAAGCTTTCTTT	CASTLGQGASPNTEAFF
NA	TRBJ2-7	NA	13	TRBV27	TGTGCCAGCAGTCGTCCCGGGATCTACGAGCAGTACTTC	CASSRPGIYEQYF
NA	TRBJ1-5	NA	13	TRBV5-1	TGCGCCAGCAGCTTGGCCCCGGATCAGCCCCAGCATTTT	CASSLAPDQPQHF
NA	TRBJ1-5	TRBD1	17	TRBV30	TGTGCCTGGAGTGGGTGGACAGGGGGGCAAATCAATCAGCCCCAGCATTTT	CAWSGWTGGQINQPQHF
NA	TRBJ2-2	NA	14	TRBV5-1	TGCGCCAGCAGCTTCCCGACTAGCACCGGGGAGCTGTTTTTT	CASSFPTSTGELFF
NA	TRBJ2-7	NA	14	TRBV7-2	TGTGCCAGCAGCTTAGACAGGAACTCCTACGAGCAGTACTTC	CASSLDRNSYEQYF
NA	TRBJ2-7	NA	13	TRBV7-7	TGTGCTAGCAGCTCCGCCGACAGTCACGAGCAGTACTTC	CASSSADSHEQYF
NA	TRBJ2-1	NA	16	TRBV28	TGTGCCAGCAGCCTACTCACAGGGGGGGACTACAATGAGCAGTTCTTC	CASSLLTGGDYNEQFF
NA	TRBJ1-1	NA	15	TRBV9	TGTGCCAGCAGCGCAGACAACCCCTTGAACACTGAAGCTTTCTTT	CASSADNPLNTEAFF
NA	TRBJ2-2	TRBD1	16	TRBV27	TGTGCCAGCAGCCTAGAGGGACAGGGAGAAACCGGGGAGCTGTTTTTT	CASSLEGQGETGELFF